This T cell receptor (beta chain) was recovered during a study of OX40 agonist ivuxolimab in advanced cancers. Trimming pared 0 bases from V and 4 bases from J, leaving 13 bases between. Germline V gene lookup returns CDR1 SGHDT and CDR2 YYEEEE. This CDR3 is 15 amino acids long. Generated by immunoSEQ multiplex PCR, the TCRdb table keeps only in-frame clones and is missing some. The repertoire holds around 91,000 clones, with approximately 92% as singletons. Here the sequenced sample was CD4+ or CD8+ T cells sorted from blood, taken in a trial of the OX40 agonist ivuxolimab. This TCR derives from an adult with an advanced solid tumor such as melanoma, head and neck, liver or kidney cancer. This chain uses TRBV5-6 with TRBJ1-1; D gene ambiguous. This chain's CDR3 is CASSLVGFSATEAFF. The CDR3 DNA sequence: TGTGCCAGCAGCTTGGTCGGGTTTTCAGCCACTGAAGCTTTCTTT.